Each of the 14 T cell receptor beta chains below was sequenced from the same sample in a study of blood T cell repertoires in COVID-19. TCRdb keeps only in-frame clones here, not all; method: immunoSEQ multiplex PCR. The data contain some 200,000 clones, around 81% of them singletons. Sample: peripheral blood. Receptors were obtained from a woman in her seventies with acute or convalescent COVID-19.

The CDR3 is CASRRGGAPGLGNQPQHF. The DNA for the CDR3 is TGTGCCAGTAGGCGGGGAGGGGCGCCAGGATTGGGCAATCAGCCCCAGCATTTT. The chain employs TRBV19 and TRBJ1-5; D is perhaps TRBD1 (5 bases). Germline values: CDR1 LNHDA, CDR2 SQIVND (reference sequence). The germline V and J ends were trimmed by 6 bases and 2 bases, with 23 bases remaining between them. The CDR3 covers 18 residues.

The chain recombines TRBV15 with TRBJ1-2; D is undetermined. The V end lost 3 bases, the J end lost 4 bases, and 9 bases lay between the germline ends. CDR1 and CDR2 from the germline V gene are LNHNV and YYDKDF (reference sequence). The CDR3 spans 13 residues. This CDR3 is CATSSRIVYGYTF. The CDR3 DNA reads TGTGCCACCAGCAGCAGGATCGTCTATGGCTACACCTTC.

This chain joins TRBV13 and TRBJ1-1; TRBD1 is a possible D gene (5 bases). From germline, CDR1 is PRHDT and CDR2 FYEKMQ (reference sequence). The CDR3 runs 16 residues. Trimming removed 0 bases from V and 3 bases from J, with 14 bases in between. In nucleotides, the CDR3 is TGTGCCAGCAGCTTAGGGCGCCCGGGGGGGGACACTGAAGCTTTCTTT. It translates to CASSLGRPGGDTEAFF.

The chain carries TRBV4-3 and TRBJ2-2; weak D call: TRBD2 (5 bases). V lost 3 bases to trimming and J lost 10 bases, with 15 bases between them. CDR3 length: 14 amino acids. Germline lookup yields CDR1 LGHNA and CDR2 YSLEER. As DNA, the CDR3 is TGCGCCAGCAGCCAGGGCTTTGGACTCGCGGAGCTGTTTTTT. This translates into CASSQGFGLAELFF.

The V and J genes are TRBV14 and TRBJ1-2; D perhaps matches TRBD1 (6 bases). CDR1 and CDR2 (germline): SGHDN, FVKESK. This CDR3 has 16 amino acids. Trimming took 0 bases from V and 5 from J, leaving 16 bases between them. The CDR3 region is CASSQDGDKYWYGYTF. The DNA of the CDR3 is TGTGCCAGCAGCCAAGATGGGGACAAATATTGGTATGGCTACACCTTC.

The CDR3 region has the DNA TGTGCCAGCAGCCTCCGCGGGTCGAACACTGAAGCTTTCTTT. Protein sequence: CASSLRGSNTEAFF. The V and J genes are TRBV3-1 (or the pseudogene TRBV3-2) and TRBJ1-1; D is unresolved. The CDR3 covers 14 residues. Germline V gene sequence: CDR1 LGHDT, CDR2 YNNKEL (reference sequence). The V end was cut by 4 bases, the J end by 1 base, with 10 bases between.

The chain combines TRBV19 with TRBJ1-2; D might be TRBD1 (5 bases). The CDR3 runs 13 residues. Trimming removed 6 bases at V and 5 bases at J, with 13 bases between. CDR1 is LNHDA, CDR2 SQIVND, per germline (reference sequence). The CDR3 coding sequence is TGTGCCAGTAGGGCGACCCAGGGATATGGCTACACCTTC. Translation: CASRATQGYGYTF. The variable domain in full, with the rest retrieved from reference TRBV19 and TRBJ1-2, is DGGITQSPKYLFRKEGQNVTLSCEQNLNHDAMYWYRQDPGQGLRLIYYSQIVNDFQKGDIAEGYSVSREKKESFPLTVTSAQKNPTAFYLCASRATQGYGYTFGSGTRLTVV.

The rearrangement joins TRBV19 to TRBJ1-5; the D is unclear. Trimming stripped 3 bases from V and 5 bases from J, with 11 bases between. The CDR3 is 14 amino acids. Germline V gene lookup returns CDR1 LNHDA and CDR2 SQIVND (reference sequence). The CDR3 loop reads CASSMSPLHQPQHF. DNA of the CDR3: TGTGCCAGTAGTATGTCTCCCCTTCATCAGCCCCAGCATTTT.

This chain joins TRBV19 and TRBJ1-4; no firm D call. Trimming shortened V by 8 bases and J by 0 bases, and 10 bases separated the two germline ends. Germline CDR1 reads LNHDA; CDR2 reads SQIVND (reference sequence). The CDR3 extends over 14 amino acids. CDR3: CASRRASTNEKLFF. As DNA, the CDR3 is TGTGCCAGTCGGAGGGCCTCAACTAATGAAAAACTGTTTTTT.

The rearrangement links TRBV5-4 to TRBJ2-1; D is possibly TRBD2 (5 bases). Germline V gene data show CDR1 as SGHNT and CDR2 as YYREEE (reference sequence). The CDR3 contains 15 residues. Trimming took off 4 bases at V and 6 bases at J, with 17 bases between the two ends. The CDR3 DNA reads TGTGCCAGCAGCCCTAGCTTGAATAGCCGCAATGAGCAGTTCTTC. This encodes CASSPSLNSRNEQFF.

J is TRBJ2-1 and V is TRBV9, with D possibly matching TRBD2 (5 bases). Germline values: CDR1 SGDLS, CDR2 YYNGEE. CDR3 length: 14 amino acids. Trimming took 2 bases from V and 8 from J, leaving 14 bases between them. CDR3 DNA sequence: TGTGCCAGCAGCGTCGGCCCGGGGAGCGATGAGCAGTTCTTC. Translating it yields CASSVGPGSDEQFF.

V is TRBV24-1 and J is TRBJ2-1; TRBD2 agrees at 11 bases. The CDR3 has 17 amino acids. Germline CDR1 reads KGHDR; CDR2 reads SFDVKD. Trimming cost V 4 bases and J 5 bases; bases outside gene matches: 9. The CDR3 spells CATSDTTSSGGNNEQFF. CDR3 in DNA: TGTGCCACCAGTGACACAACCTCTAGCGGGGGGAACAATGAGCAGTTCTTC.

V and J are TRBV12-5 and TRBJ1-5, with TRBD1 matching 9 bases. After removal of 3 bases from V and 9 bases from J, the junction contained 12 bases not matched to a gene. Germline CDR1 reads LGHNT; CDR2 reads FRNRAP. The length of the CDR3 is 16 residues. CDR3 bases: TGTGCTAGTGGTTTTGTTATGGGACAGGGAATTACGCCCCAGCATTTT. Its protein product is CASGFVMGQGITPQHF.

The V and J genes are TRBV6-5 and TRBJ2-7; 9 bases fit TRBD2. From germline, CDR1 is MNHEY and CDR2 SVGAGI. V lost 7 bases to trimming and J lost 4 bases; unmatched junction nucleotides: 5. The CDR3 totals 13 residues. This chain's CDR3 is CASKSGGHYEQYF. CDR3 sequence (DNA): TGTGCCAGCAAAAGCGGGGGGCATTACGAGCAGTACTTC.